This T cell receptor (beta chain) stems from a study of blood T cell repertoires in COVID-19. Study at large: Samples taken during acute and convalescent COVID-19 were collected in the United States, Italy and Spain. In each case, the material was cDNA or gDNA derived from T cells, B-cell-depleted T cells, or PBMCs.

Per the original methods: Reference gene primer amplification gave estimated nucleated cell counts. Only in-frame clones appear in the TCRdb table, and some are missing; sequencing was by immunoSEQ multiplex PCR. That table furnishes V, J and clone size, whereas the DNA furnished D and trimming. The data show fewer than 65,000 clones, just over 85% seen once. J lost 3 bases, V lost 8 bases, and 10 bases had no gene match. The length of the CDR3 is 15 residues. Germline values: CDR1 MNHEY, CDR2 SVGAGI. The clonotype comes from a woman of 80 years or more with acute or convalescent COVID-19. Material: peripheral blood. The chain employs TRBV6-5 and TRBJ2-3; TRBD1 agrees at 8 bases. The CDR3 here is CASVGQGLGTDTQYF. DNA for the CDR3: TGTGCCAGCGTTGGACAGGGCCTAGGGACAGATACGCAGTATTTT.